This TCR beta chain is from a study of blood T cell repertoires in COVID-19. Sequencing used immunoSEQ multiplex PCR; TCRdb keeps in-frame clones, though not all of them. The sample lists about 330,000 clones; around 87% were seen once. Sequencing input: PBMCs or T cells enriched from blood (not recorded which). This clonotype was obtained from a woman aged 25 to 39 who had recovered from COVID-19.

The CDR3 protein is CATRNREDAYNEQFF. The CDR3 DNA reads as TGTGCCACCAGGAACAGAGAAGATGCCTACAATGAGCAGTTCTTC. This sequence joins TRBV15 and TRBJ2-1; D remains unclear. Germline loops: CDR1 LNHNV, CDR2 YYDKDF (reference sequence). Trimming stripped 6 bases from V and 2 bases from J, with 14 bases between. The CDR3 covers 15 residues. Based on the CDR3 plus reference TRBV15 and TRBJ2-1, the full variable domain is DAMVIQNPRYQVTQFGKPVTLSCSQTLNHNVMYWYQQKSSQAPKLLFHYYDKDFNNEADTPDNFQSRRPNTSFCFLDIRSPGLGDTAMYLCATRNREDAYNEQFFGPGTRLTVL.